The rows below give T cell receptor beta chains drawn from one sample of a study of blood T cell repertoires in COVID-19. Method: immunoSEQ multiplex PCR; TCRdb's copy keeps in-frame clones and lacks some. The table lists 150,000 or so clones, about 83% of them singletons, with 10% to 15% in the top ten. The material sequenced was peripheral blood. These receptor sequences come from a man between 65 and 85 years old who had recovered from COVID-19. The CDR3 runs from the conserved cysteine through the conserved F or W. Fields, in order: J gene, clone size, V gene, D gene, CDR3 DNA, CDR3 protein. D genes are given only for firm matches. Only some rows state a clone size, as once, few, many or a class for expanded clones.

j_gene: TRBJ1-6; abundance: NA; v_gene: TRBV3-1/TRBV3-2; d_gene: NA; CDR3nt: TGTGCCAGCAGCCAAGATCAGGCCGGTTCCTATAATTCACCCCTCCACTTT; CDR3aa: CASSQDQAGSYNSPLHF
j_gene: TRBJ2-2; abundance: NA; v_gene: TRBV7-9; d_gene: TRBD2; CDR3nt: TGTGCCAGCACCCGGCTAGCGGGAGTGACGAACACCGGGGAGCTGTTTTTT; CDR3aa: CASTRLAGVTNTGELFF
j_gene: TRBJ1-2; abundance: few; v_gene: TRBV9; d_gene: TRBD1; CDR3nt: TGTGCCAGCAGCGTAGAGGCAGGGGGCTATGGCTACACCTTC; CDR3aa: CASSVEAGGYGYTF
j_gene: TRBJ1-5; abundance: NA; v_gene: TRBV18; d_gene: NA; CDR3nt: TGTGCCAGCTCACTCAGGACAGATAGCAATCAGCCCCAGCATTTT; CDR3aa: CASSLRTDSNQPQHF
j_gene: TRBJ2-3; abundance: NA; v_gene: TRBV6-5; d_gene: NA; CDR3nt: TGTGCCAGCACAGACAGGAGAAACACAGATACGCAGTATTTT; CDR3aa: CASTDRRNTDTQYF
j_gene: TRBJ2-2; abundance: NA; v_gene: TRBV5-5; d_gene: NA; CDR3nt: TGTGCCAGCAGCTTATCTGGAGCCGGGGAGCTGTTTTTT; CDR3aa: CASSLSGAGELFF
j_gene: TRBJ2-5; abundance: NA; v_gene: TRBV29-1; d_gene: TRBD1; CDR3nt: TGCAGCGCGGGACAGGGGGTTGGTGTACAAGAGACCCAGTACTTC; CDR3aa: CSAGQGVGVQETQYF
j_gene: TRBJ2-7; abundance: NA; v_gene: TRBV6-6; d_gene: TRBD1; CDR3nt: TGTGCCAGCAGGCCGACAGGGACCTCCTACGAGCAGTACTTC; CDR3aa: CASRPTGTSYEQYF
j_gene: TRBJ2-2; abundance: few; v_gene: TRBV2; d_gene: NA; CDR3nt: TGTGCCAGCAGTCCACGAACGGGAGTTCCCGGGGAGCTGTTTTTT; CDR3aa: CASSPRTGVPGELFF
j_gene: TRBJ1-2; abundance: NA; v_gene: TRBV19; d_gene: NA; CDR3nt: TGTGCCAGTAGTACCGAGACAGGTAACTATGGCTACACCTTC; CDR3aa: CASSTETGNYGYTF